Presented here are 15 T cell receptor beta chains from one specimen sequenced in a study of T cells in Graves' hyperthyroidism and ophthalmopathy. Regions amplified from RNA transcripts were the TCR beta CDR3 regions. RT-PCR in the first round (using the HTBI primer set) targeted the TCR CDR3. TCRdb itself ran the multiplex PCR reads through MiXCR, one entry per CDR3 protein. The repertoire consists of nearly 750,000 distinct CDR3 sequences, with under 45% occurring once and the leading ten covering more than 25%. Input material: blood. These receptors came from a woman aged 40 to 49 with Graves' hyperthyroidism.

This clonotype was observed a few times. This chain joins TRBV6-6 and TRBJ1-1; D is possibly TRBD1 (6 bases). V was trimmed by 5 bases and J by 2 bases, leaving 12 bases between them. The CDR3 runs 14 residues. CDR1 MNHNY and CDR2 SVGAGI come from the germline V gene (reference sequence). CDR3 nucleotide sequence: TGTGCCAGCAGTGGACAGCAAGTTAACACTGAAGCTTTCTTT. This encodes CASSGQQVNTEAFF.

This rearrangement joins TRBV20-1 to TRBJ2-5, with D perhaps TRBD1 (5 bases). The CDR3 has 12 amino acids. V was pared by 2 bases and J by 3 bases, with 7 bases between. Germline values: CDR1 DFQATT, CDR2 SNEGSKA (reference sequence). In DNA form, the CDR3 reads TGCAGTGCTAGAAAGGGGAAAGAGACCCAGTACTTC. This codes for CSARKGKETQYF.

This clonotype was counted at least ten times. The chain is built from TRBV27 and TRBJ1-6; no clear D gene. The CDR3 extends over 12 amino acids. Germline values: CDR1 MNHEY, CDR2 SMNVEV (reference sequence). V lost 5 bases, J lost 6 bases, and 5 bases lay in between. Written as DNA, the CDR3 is TGTGCCAGCAGTCCTATTAATTCACCCCTCCACTTT. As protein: CASSPINSPLHF.

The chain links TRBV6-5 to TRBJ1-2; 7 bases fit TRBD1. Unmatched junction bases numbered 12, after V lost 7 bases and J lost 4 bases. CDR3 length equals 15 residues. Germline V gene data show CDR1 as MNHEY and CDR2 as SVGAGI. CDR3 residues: CASTEETGSSYGYTF. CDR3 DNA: TGTGCCAGCACAGAGGAGACAGGGTCCTCCTATGGCTACACCTTC.

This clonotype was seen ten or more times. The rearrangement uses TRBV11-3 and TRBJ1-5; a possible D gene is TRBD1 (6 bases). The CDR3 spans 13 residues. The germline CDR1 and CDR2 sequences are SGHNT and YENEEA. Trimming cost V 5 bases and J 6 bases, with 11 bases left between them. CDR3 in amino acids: CASSRGQSQPQHF. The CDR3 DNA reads TGTGCCAGCAGCCGGGGGCAGAGTCAGCCCCAGCATTTT. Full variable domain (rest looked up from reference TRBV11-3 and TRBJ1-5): EAGVVQSPRYKIIEKKQPVAFWCNPISGHNTLYWYLQNLGQGPELLIRYENEEAVDDSQLPKDRFSAERLKGVDSTLKIQPAELGDSAVYLCASSRGQSQPQHFGDGTRLSIL.

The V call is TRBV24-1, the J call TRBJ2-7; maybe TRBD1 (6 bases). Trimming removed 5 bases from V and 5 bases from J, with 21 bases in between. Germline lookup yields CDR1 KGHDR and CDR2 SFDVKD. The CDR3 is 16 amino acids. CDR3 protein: CATSVPRGTGYNEQYF. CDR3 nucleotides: TGTGCCACCAGTGTTCCGAGGGGGACGGGCTACAACGAGCAGTACTTC.

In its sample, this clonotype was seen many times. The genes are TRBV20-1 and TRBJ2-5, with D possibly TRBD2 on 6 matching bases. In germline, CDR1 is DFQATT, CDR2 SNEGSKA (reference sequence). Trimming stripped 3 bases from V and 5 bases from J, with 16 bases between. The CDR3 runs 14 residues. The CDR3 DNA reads TGCAGTGCTAGGCTTGGGGGTGGGGGGGAGACCCAGTACTTC. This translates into CSARLGGGGETQYF.

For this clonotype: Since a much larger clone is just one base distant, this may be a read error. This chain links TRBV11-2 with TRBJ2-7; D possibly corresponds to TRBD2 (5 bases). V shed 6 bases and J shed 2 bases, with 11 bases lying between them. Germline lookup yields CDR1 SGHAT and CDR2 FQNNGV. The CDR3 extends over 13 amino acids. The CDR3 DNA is TGTGCCAGCAGGTTCGGGGTAGCCTACGAGCAGTACTTC. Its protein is CASRFGVAYEQYF.

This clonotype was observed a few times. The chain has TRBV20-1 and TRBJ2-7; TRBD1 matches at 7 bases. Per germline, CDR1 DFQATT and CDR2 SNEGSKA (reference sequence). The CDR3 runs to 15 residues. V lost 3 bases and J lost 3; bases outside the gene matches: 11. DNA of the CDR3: TGCAGTGCTAGCCGGGACAGCGTATCTCACTACGAGCAGTACTTC. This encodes CSASRDSVSHYEQYF.

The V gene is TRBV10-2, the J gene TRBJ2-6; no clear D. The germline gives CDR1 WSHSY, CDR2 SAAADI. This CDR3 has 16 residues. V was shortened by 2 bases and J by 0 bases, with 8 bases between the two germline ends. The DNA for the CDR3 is TGCGCCAGCAGTGAGGACATTAACTCTGGGGCCAACGTCCTGACTTTC. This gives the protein CASSEDINSGANVLTF.

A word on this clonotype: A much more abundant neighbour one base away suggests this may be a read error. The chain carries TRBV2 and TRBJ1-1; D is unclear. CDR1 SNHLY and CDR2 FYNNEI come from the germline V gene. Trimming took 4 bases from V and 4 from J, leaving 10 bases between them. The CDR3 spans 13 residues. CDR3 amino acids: CASSAQPSTEAFF. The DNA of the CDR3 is TGTGCCAGCAGTGCTCAGCCGAGCACTGAAGCTTTCTTT.

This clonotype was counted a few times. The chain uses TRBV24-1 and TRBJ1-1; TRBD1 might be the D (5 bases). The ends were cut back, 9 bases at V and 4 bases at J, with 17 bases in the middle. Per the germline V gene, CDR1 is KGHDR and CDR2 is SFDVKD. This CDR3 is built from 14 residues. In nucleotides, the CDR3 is TGTGCCACCCGAGATACGGGGCTGGCCACTGAAGCTTTCTTT. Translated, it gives CATRDTGLATEAFF.

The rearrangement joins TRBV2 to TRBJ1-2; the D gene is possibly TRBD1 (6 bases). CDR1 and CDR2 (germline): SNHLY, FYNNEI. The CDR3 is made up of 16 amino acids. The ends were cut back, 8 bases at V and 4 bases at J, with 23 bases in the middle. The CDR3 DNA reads TGTGCCAGCTGGGTGCCGGGACAAGGTTCCTTCTATGGCTACACCTTC. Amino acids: CASWVPGQGSFYGYTF.

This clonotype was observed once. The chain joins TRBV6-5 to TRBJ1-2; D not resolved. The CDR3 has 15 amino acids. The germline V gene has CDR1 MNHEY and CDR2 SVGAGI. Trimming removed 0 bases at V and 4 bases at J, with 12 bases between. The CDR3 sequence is CASSYSADSGYGYTF. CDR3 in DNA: TGTGCCAGCAGTTACTCGGCAGATTCGGGCTATGGCTACACCTTC.

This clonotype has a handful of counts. CDR3 in amino acids: CASSPDPFPNTEAFF. The CDR3 nucleotides read TGCGCCAGCAGCCCTGACCCTTTTCCGAACACTGAAGCTTTCTTT. The chain couples TRBV4-3 to TRBJ1-1; D ambiguous. The CDR3 has 15 amino acids. CDR1 and CDR2 (germline): LGHNA, YSLEER. Trimming cost V 4 bases and J 1 base, with 13 bases left between them.